This passage covers 2 T cell receptor beta chains from one sample sequenced in a study of T cell responses to AZD1222 COVID-19 vaccine. TCRdb's table, derived via immunoSEQ multiplex PCR, lists solely in-frame clones and lacks some. This sample has 150,000 or so clones, with approximately 90% found just once. The sequencing here drew on peripheral blood, taken on day 0 of MenACWY control vaccination. Source of these receptors: an adult in good health.

The chain joins TRBV15 to TRBJ1-1; TRBD1 matches at 7 bases. The CDR3 is made up of 13 amino acids. With 3 bases clipped from V and 7 bases from J, the junction kept 5 bases outside the gene matches. Germline values: CDR1 LNHNV, CDR2 YYDKDF (reference sequence). The CDR3 DNA reads TGTGCCACCAGCAGGGGGAGGGACAGTGAAGCTTTCTTT. Translation gives CATSRGRDSEAFF.

This chain connects TRBV24-1 to TRBJ2-1; maybe TRBD2 (6 bases). Germline V gene data show CDR1 as KGHDR and CDR2 as SFDVKD. V was cut by 4 bases and J by 5 bases, with 14 bases left in between. The CDR3 consists of 15 residues. The CDR3 bases are TGTGCCACCAGTGACCCGGACGGGAGCAACAATGAGCAGTTCTTC. It is translated as CATSDPDGSNNEQFF.